Listed here are 22 T cell receptor beta chains from one sample, sequenced in a study of cytomegalovirus exposure and HLA in healthy donors. The PCR had 60 Vbeta and 13 Jbeta primers. Clones were read by immunoSEQ multiplex PCR, and TCRdb kept only the in-frame ones, dropping some. The data show fewer than 200,000 clones, 70% to 85% seen once. The sample taken for sequencing was PBMCs. These receptors originate from a man aged 30 to 45 in good health and CMV-seropositive.

J is TRBJ1-6 and V is TRBV28, with TRBD1 identical over 8 bases. CDR1 MDHEN and CDR2 SYDVKM come from the germline V gene. J gave up 10 bases and V 7 bases, and 9 bases lay outside the gene matches. There are 14 residues in the CDR3. In DNA, the CDR3 is TGTGCCAGCAAAACGGACAGGGTAGCCTCACCCCTCCACTTT. Amino acids: CASKTDRVASPLHF.

The chain uses TRBV5-1 and TRBJ2-7, with a possible D match to TRBD2 (6 bases). This CDR3 has 14 amino acids. The V gene lost 4 bases and the J gene lost 2 bases, with 13 bases spanning the gap. CDR1 is SGHRS and CDR2 is YFSETQ in the germline V gene. The CDR3 loop is CASSTGTVAYEQYF. In nucleotides, the CDR3 is TGCGCCAGCAGCACCGGGACTGTCGCCTACGAGCAGTACTTC.

CDR3 region: CASRTAGTTYNEQFF. For the CDR3, the DNA is TGCGCCAGCAGGACCGCAGGGACTACCTACAATGAGCAGTTCTTC. The chain couples TRBV5-1 to TRBJ2-1; the match to TRBD2 covers 7 bases. V gave up 5 bases and J gave up 2 bases; unmatched junction bases: 7. Germline values: CDR1 SGHRS, CDR2 YFSETQ. The length of the CDR3 is 15 residues.

The chain is built from TRBV6-4 and TRBJ1-1; TRBD1 is a possible D gene (5 bases). Germline CDR1 MRHNA, CDR2 SNTAGT. Trimming stripped 6 bases from V and 1 base from J, with 15 bases between. CDR3 length equals 15 residues. In nucleotides, the CDR3 is TGTGCCAGCAGCCGACTGGACACCTCGAACACTGAAGCTTTCTTT. Encoded protein: CASSRLDTSNTEAFF.

The chain combines TRBV6-6 with TRBJ1-3; 7 nucleotides align to TRBD1. J was trimmed by 3 bases and V by 2 bases; bases with no gene match: 4. Germline V gene sequence: CDR1 MNHNY, CDR2 SVGAGI (reference sequence). This CDR3 has 15 residues. CDR3 nucleotides: TGTGCCAGCAGTTACGGGCAGGGGGGTGGAAACACCATATATTTT. It translates to CASSYGQGGGNTIYF.

V is TRBV5-1 and J is TRBJ1-1; D might be TRBD1 (5 bases). V dropped 0 bases and J dropped 1 base, with 13 bases sitting between them. The CDR3 totals 16 residues. Germline V gene data show CDR1 as SGHRS and CDR2 as YFSETQ. CDR3 region: CASSLAKGATNTEAFF. The CDR3 DNA sequence: TGCGCCAGCAGCTTGGCCAAAGGGGCCACGAACACTGAAGCTTTCTTT.

This clone was detected only a few times. The chain has TRBV19 and TRBJ2-3; maybe TRBD2 (6 bases). Trimming removed 8 bases at V and 0 bases at J, with 9 bases between. The CDR3 loop spans 13 amino acids. Germline V gene lookup returns CDR1 LNHDA and CDR2 SQIVND (reference sequence). The CDR3 coding sequence is TGTGCCAGTCGGGGGACTAGCACAGATACGCAGTATTTT. Its translation is CASRGTSTDTQYF.

This clone was recorded once. V is TRBV27 and J is TRBJ1-2; D is ambiguous. V lost 5 bases and J lost 4, with 14 bases in between. Germline values: CDR1 MNHEY, CDR2 SMNVEV (reference sequence). This CDR3 contains 14 residues. CDR3 bases: TGTGCCAGCAGTCTGACGGGGTTGGGCTATGGCTACACCTTC. Translated: CASSLTGLGYGYTF.

This clone was found a few times. This chain links TRBV27 with TRBJ1-5; maybe TRBD1 (5 bases). The CDR3 covers 15 residues. The V end was cut by 3 bases, the J end by 7 bases, with 16 bases between. Germline loops: CDR1 MNHEY, CDR2 SMNVEV (reference sequence). The CDR3 reads CASSLSQGPDQPQHF. The DNA for the CDR3 is TGTGCCAGCAGTTTGTCCCAGGGTCCAGACCAGCCCCAGCATTTT.

A word on this clone: This sample includes further DNA sequences coding for the same CDR3. The rearrangement joins TRBV29-1 to TRBJ2-3; 7 nucleotides line up with TRBD1. After removal of 3 bases from V and 1 base from J, the junction contained 4 bases not matched to a gene. Germline CDR1 is SQVTM and CDR2 is ANQGSEA. There are 14 residues in the CDR3. The CDR3 DNA follows: TGCAGCGTTGAGGGCCAGGGGGGCACAGATACGCAGTATTTT. As protein: CSVEGQGGTDTQYF.

The sample holds one count of this clone. The gene calls are TRBV5-1 and TRBJ2-7; D possibly corresponds to TRBD2 (5 bases). Trimming removed 4 bases from V and 2 bases from J, with 7 bases in between. Germline CDR1 and CDR2: SGHRS and YFSETQ. This CDR3 region has 12 residues. The CDR3 DNA reads as TGCGCCAGCAGCCCCGGGACCTACGAGCAGTACTTC. Its translation: CASSPGTYEQYF. The full variable domain, in which reference TRBV5-1 and TRBJ2-7 provide the parts outside the CDR3, is KAGVTQTPRYLIKTRGQQVTLSCSPISGHRSVSWYQQTPGQGLQFLFEYFSETQRNKGNFPGRFSGRQFSNSRSEMNVSTLELGDSALYLCASSPGTYEQYFGPGTRLTVT.

The J gene is TRBJ1-1, the V gene TRBV28; 7 bases are shared with TRBD1. CDR1 and CDR2 (germline): MDHEN, SYDVKM. The CDR3 covers 14 residues. V lost 6 bases, J lost 6 bases, and 10 bases stayed unmatched. The CDR3 region is CASSSGQGVSEAFF. The CDR3 DNA follows: TGTGCCAGCAGCTCGGGGCAGGGGGTGTCTGAAGCTTTCTTT.

V is TRBV25-1 and J is TRBJ2-2, with 11 bases that match TRBD2. V trimming: 6 bases; J trimming: 0 bases; junction bases outside the gene matches: 3. Germline CDR1 is MGHDK and CDR2 is SYGVNS. The CDR3 extends over 16 amino acids. CDR3: CASSETSGANTGELFF. The CDR3 DNA sequence: TGTGCCAGCAGCGAGACTAGCGGGGCGAACACCGGGGAGCTGTTTTTT.

The chain uses TRBV7-9 and TRBJ2-2, with 12 positions matching TRBD1. Germline-derived CDR1 and CDR2 are SEHNR and FQNEAQ (reference sequence). Trimming at V came to 0 bases and at J to 5 bases, leaving 7 bases not matched to a gene. The CDR3 totals 18 residues. CDR3 bases: TGTGCCAGCAGCTTAGCGCGGGACAGGGGGCTTCGGACCGGGGAGCTGTTTTTT. Translated: CASSLARDRGLRTGELFF. Full variable domain (missing parts from reference TRBV7-9 and TRBJ2-2): DTGVSQNPRHKITKRGQNVTFRCDPISEHNRLYWYRQTLGQGPEFLTYFQNEAQLEKSRLLSDRFSAERPKGSFSTLEIQRTEQGDSAMYLCASSLARDRGLRTGELFFGEGSRLTVL.

This clone was recorded a few times. V is TRBV5-4 and J is TRBJ2-7; TRBD2 matches at 7 bases. Germline CDR1 and CDR2: SGHNT and YYREEE (reference sequence). Germline trimming cut 2 bases from V and 3 bases from J; bases unmatched to any gene: 5. The CDR3 totals 14 residues. The CDR3 DNA sequence: TGTGCCAGCAGCTTTTGGGGGGGAGGCTACGAGCAGTACTTC. Protein: CASSFWGGGYEQYF.

The chain uses TRBV6-1 and TRBJ1-5; possible D gene TRBD1, 5 bases. The germline V and J ends were trimmed by 4 bases and 5 bases, with 18 bases remaining between them. Germline V gene lookup returns CDR1 MNHNS and CDR2 SASEGT. CDR3 size: 16 residues. In DNA form, the CDR3 reads TGTGCCAGCAGTGCCCACGGGGGAGGGGTATATCAGCCCCAGCATTTT. Encoded protein: CASSAHGGGVYQPQHF.

V gene TRBV2 combines with J gene TRBJ2-2; D gene uncertain. The CDR3 has 13 amino acids. Germline loops: CDR1 SNHLY, CDR2 FYNNEI. V dropped 4 bases and J dropped 7 bases, with 10 bases sitting between them. This CDR3 reads CASSGGSVGELFF. The CDR3 bases are TGTGCCAGCAGTGGCGGAAGTGTCGGGGAGCTGTTTTTT.

This sequence joins TRBV14 and TRBJ2-2; 9 nucleotides line up with TRBD2. V shed 4 bases, J shed 6 bases, and the junction held 9 bases outside the gene matches. Germline assignment: CDR1 SGHDN and CDR2 FVKESK. The CDR3 is 16 residues long. The CDR3 DNA sequence: TGTGCCAGCAGCCGATTAGCGGGGGATGAAGCCGGGGAGCTGTTTTTT. Residues: CASSRLAGDEAGELFF.

This sequence joins TRBV7-9 and TRBJ1-2; TRBD1 matches 10 bases. V dropped 1 base and J dropped 4; count of bases not matched to a gene: 9. Per the germline V gene, CDR1 is SEHNR and CDR2 is FQNEAQ (reference sequence). CDR3 length: 17 amino acids. The CDR3 here is CASSLDYSGQGGYGYTF. In DNA, the CDR3 is TGTGCCAGCAGCTTAGACTACTCAGGACAGGGGGGCTATGGCTACACCTTC.

V gene TRBV7-5 combines with J gene TRBJ2-3; TRBD1 is taken as the D call from the table, unchecked against the DNA. TRBV7-5 is marked as a pseudogene. The CDR3 loop spans 16 amino acids. CDR3 region: CVRSLGQRPSTDTQYF. In DNA form, the CDR3 reads TGTGTCAGAAGCTTAGGACAGCGTCCTAGCACAGATACGCAGTATTTT.

V usage is TRBV6-5 and J usage is TRBJ2-1; the match to TRBD2 covers 8 bases. The CDR3 consists of 15 residues. Germline V CDR1 and CDR2: MNHEY, SVGAGI. With V trimmed by 7 bases and J by 6 bases, 11 bases remained unmatched. CDR3 DNA sequence: TGTGCCAGCAACAGAGCCGGGGGGGGACCCAATGAGCAGTTCTTC. Its protein product is CASNRAGGGPNEQFF.

The sample holds one count of this clone. The V call is TRBV6-5, the J call TRBJ1-1; 12 bases agree with TRBD1. The length of the CDR3 is 14 residues. Germline CDR1 and CDR2: MNHEY and SVGAGI. Trimming removed 4 bases from V and 11 bases from J; junction bases left unmatched: 8. Here the CDR3 reads CASSLPGQGAKAFF. CDR3 bases: TGTGCCAGCAGTTTACCGGGACAGGGGGCGAAGGCTTTCTTT.